The 14 T cell receptor beta chains in this list originate from one sample, sequenced in a study of T cells in Graves' hyperthyroidism and ophthalmopathy. There were TCR beta CDR3 regions amplified from RNA transcripts. The HTBI primer set was used in a first-round RT-PCR of the TCR CDR3. Using its own MiXCR run on the multiplex PCR reads, TCRdb lists one record per CDR3 protein. The table lists a few hundred thousand distinct CDR3 sequences, roughly 14% of them singletons. The sequencing sample was made of blood. Receptors were obtained from a woman in her thirties with Graves' hyperthyroidism.

This clonotype has at least ten counts. This chain joins TRBV29-1 and TRBJ2-1; TRBD1 might be the D (6 bases). In germline, CDR1 is SQVTM, CDR2 ANQGSEA. V gave up 6 bases and J gave up 2 bases, with 14 bases separating them. The CDR3 spans 14 residues. CDR3 DNA sequence: TGCAGCGTGAACCGGGACACAACCTACAATGAGCAGTTCTTC. It encodes CSVNRDTTYNEQFF.

V usage is TRBV18 and J usage is TRBJ2-7; TRBD2 agrees at 8 bases. The length of the CDR3 is 14 residues. The V segment lost 8 bases and the J segment 4 bases; nucleotides outside the gene matches: 10. From germline, CDR1 is KGHSH and CDR2 LQKENI. The CDR3 nucleotides are TGTGCCAGCCGGAGGATACTAGCGGAATACGAGCAGTACTTC. It codes for CASRRILAEYEQYF.

This clonotype was seen a handful of times. J is TRBJ2-1 and V is TRBV27; weak D call: TRBD2 (6 bases). The germline gives CDR1 MNHEY, CDR2 SMNVEV (reference sequence). Trimming left V 9 bases short and J 2 bases short, with 17 bases between. The CDR3 runs 15 residues. The CDR3 protein is CASFYSGGTYNEQFF. As DNA, the CDR3 is TGTGCCAGTTTCTACTCTGGCGGGACCTACAATGAGCAGTTCTTC.

J is TRBJ1-5 and V is TRBV19; D ambiguous. Germline CDR1 and CDR2: LNHDA and SQIVND (reference sequence). The length of the CDR3 is 14 residues. The V gene lost 5 bases and the J gene lost 5 bases, with 13 bases spanning the gap. As DNA, the CDR3 is TGTGCCAGTAGTCCCCGAAAAAGGGATCAGCCCCAGCATTTT. Residues: CASSPRKRDQPQHF.

V usage is TRBV11-3 and J usage is TRBJ2-2, with D unclear. V was shortened by 2 bases and J by 3 bases, with 10 bases between the two germline ends. Germline V gives CDR1 SGHNT, CDR2 YENEEA. The CDR3 is 15 residues long. CDR3 nucleotide sequence: TGTGCCAGCAGCTTAATGGCAGGTGACACCGGGGAGCTGTTTTTT. Translated: CASSLMAGDTGELFF. The variable domain in full, completed from reference TRBV11-3 and TRBJ2-2, reads EAGVVQSPRYKIIEKKQPVAFWCNPISGHNTLYWYLQNLGQGPELLIRYENEEAVDDSQLPKDRFSAERLKGVDSTLKIQPAELGDSAVYLCASSLMAGDTGELFFGEGSRLTVL.

This clonotype was detected only a few times. With a much larger clone just one base away, this may be a read error. This chain links TRBV30 with TRBJ1-4; a possible D gene is TRBD1 (5 bases). Germline loops: CDR1 GTSNPN, CDR2 SVGIG (reference sequence). Trimming stripped 1 base from V and 5 bases from J, with 14 bases between. CDR3 length: 15 residues. CDR3 coding DNA: TGTGCCTGGAGTGGAACAGGACGGCAGAATGAAAAACTGTTTTTT. This translates into CAWSGTGRQNEKLFF.

This rearrangement joins TRBV27 to TRBJ2-7; TRBD2 matches at 8 bases. This CDR3 comprises 16 residues. Trimming removed 1 base from V and 1 base from J; junction bases left unmatched: 6. In germline, CDR1 is MNHEY, CDR2 SMNVEV (reference sequence). CDR3 protein: CASSLFGGALSYEQYF. As DNA, the CDR3 is TGTGCCAGCAGTTTATTCGGGGGGGCCCTTTCCTACGAGCAGTACTTC.

The gene calls are TRBV30 and TRBJ2-5, with D possibly being TRBD2 (6 bases). With 0 bases removed from V and 5 bases from J, the gap between germline ends came to 16 bases. Per germline, CDR1 GTSNPN and CDR2 SVGIG (reference sequence). CDR3 length: 15 residues. This CDR3 reads CAWSVPSGWGETQYF. CDR3 coding DNA: TGTGCCTGGAGTGTACCGAGCGGGTGGGGGGAGACCCAGTACTTC.

The gene calls are TRBV18 and TRBJ2-6, with 7 positions matching TRBD1. The CDR3 spans 17 residues. The germline CDR1 and CDR2 sequences are KGHSH and LQKENI. With V trimmed by 4 bases and J by 0 bases, 6 bases remained unmatched. CDR3 protein: CASSRTGDSSGANVLTF. In DNA form, the CDR3 reads TGTGCCAGCTCACGGACAGGCGATAGCTCTGGGGCCAACGTCCTGACTTTC.

There are many counts of this clonotype. The chain combines TRBV6-2 or TRBV6-3 with TRBJ2-7, with TRBD2 matching over 7 bases. Germline V gives CDR1 MNHEY, CDR2 SVGEGT. This CDR3 has 14 amino acids. Germline trimming cut 7 bases from V and 0 bases from J; bases unmatched to any gene: 6. The CDR3 DNA reads TGTGCCAGCAATAAGGCGGGGGTCTCCTACGAGCAGTACTTC. It encodes CASNKAGVSYEQYF.

This clonotype has at least ten counts. The J gene is TRBJ1-1, the V gene TRBV18, with D hard to call. V was clipped by 0 bases and J by 1 base, with 15 bases between them. The CDR3 totals 17 residues. Germline V gene sequence: CDR1 KGHSH, CDR2 LQKENI. CDR3 sequence (DNA): TGTGCCAGCTCACCACCGAGAATGCGGGAAAAGAACACTGAAGCTTTCTTT. Translated, it gives CASSPPRMREKNTEAFF.

Details on this clonotype: One base away lies a much larger clone, so this may be a sequencing read error. The chain has TRBV12-3 or TRBV12-4 and TRBJ1-2; unclear D gene. CDR3 length: 12 amino acids. The CDR3 sequence is CASGLTSYGYTF. As DNA, the CDR3 is TGTGCCAGCGGTTTGACCAGCTATGGCTACACCTTC.

This clonotype appeared a few times. The chain recombines TRBV4-1 with TRBJ1-2; D is unclear. This CDR3 is built from 15 residues. Per the germline V gene, CDR1 is MGHRA and CDR2 is YSYEKL. Trimming cost V 3 bases and J 4 bases, with 15 bases left between them. CDR3 sequence (DNA): TGCGCCAGCAGCCACCGACAAGCTGCGAGCTATGGCTACACCTTC. Encoded protein: CASSHRQAASYGYTF.

The chain uses TRBV20-1 and TRBJ2-1; no clear D. The germline V gene has CDR1 DFQATT and CDR2 SNEGSKA (reference sequence). The CDR3 length is 14 residues. V was clipped by 5 bases and J by 9 bases, with 20 bases between them. CDR3 nucleotide sequence: TGCAGTGCTTTCCGCAGCGAAACTCGCGGTGAGCAGTTCTTC. It codes for CSAFRSETRGEQFF.